This is a list of T cell receptor beta chains from one sample in a study of tumour-infiltrating T cells in Burkitt lymphoma. Sequenced by immunoSEQ multiplex PCR; TCRdb stores in-frame clones only, minus some. Among some 2,900 clones, approximately 15% were seen once, and the ten largest hold roughly 3.3%. Source material: tumor tissue. The source is a human donor with Burkitt lymphoma. The CDR3 runs from the conserved cysteine through the conserved F or W. The D gene is left open where the match is weak. Rows may omit the clone size; those that give it use once, few, many or a size class.

CDR3nt: TGTGCCAGCAGTTTAGACAGGGCGGGAAGGGCCGGGGAGCTGTTTTTT; CDR3aa: CASSLDRAGRAGELFF; abundance: few; v_gene: TRBV28; d_gene: .; j_gene: TRBJ2-2
CDR3nt: TGCGCCAGCAGCTTGGGCCGGGTAGAGGGTGAGCAGTTCTTC; CDR3aa: CASSLGRVEGEQFF; abundance: few; v_gene: TRBV5-1; d_gene: .; j_gene: TRBJ2-1
CDR3nt: TGTGCCAGCAGCTTAGTCGGGGGTCGGGGGAACACTGAAGCTTTCTTT; CDR3aa: CASSLVGGRGNTEAFF; abundance: .; v_gene: TRBV7-3; d_gene: .; j_gene: TRBJ1-1
CDR3nt: TGTGCCAGCAGTCCTACCCTCAGTACGGATACGCAGTATTTT; CDR3aa: CASSPTLSTDTQYF; abundance: few; v_gene: TRBV7-9; d_gene: .; j_gene: TRBJ2-3
CDR3nt: TGTGCCAGCAGCTTAGACCCACAGGGGAATGAGCAGTTCTTC; CDR3aa: CASSLDPQGNEQFF; abundance: few; v_gene: TRBV7-6; d_gene: TRBD1; j_gene: TRBJ2-1
CDR3nt: TGCGCCAGCAGCTCCCCCCCCGGGGAGCTGTTTTTT; CDR3aa: CASSSPPGELFF; abundance: few; v_gene: TRBV5-1; d_gene: .; j_gene: TRBJ2-2
CDR3nt: TGTGCCAGCAGCTTAGAGAGGGACCCTTATGGCTACACCTTC; CDR3aa: CASSLERDPYGYTF; abundance: few; v_gene: TRBV11-2; d_gene: .; j_gene: TRBJ1-2
CDR3nt: TGCGCCAGCAGCCAACTCCCCGGGGAGCTGTTTTTT; CDR3aa: CASSQLPGELFF; abundance: .; v_gene: TRBV4-1; d_gene: .; j_gene: TRBJ2-2
CDR3nt: TGTGCCAGCAGCTTATGGGGAGGGAGCACAGATACGCAGTATTTT; CDR3aa: CASSLWGGSTDTQYF; abundance: .; v_gene: TRBV7-2; d_gene: TRBD2; j_gene: TRBJ2-3
CDR3nt: TGTGCCAGCAGCTTGGCTAGCGGCTTATACAATGAGCAGTTCTTC; CDR3aa: CASSLASGLYNEQFF; abundance: .; v_gene: TRBV7-3; d_gene: TRBD2; j_gene: TRBJ2-1
CDR3nt: TGTGCCAGCAGCTTGGGTGGGACAGGGATCTACGAGCAGTACTTC; CDR3aa: CASSLGGTGIYEQYF; abundance: .; v_gene: TRBV5-4; d_gene: TRBD1; j_gene: TRBJ2-7
CDR3nt: TGTGCCAGCAGCCCACCGGACATGAGGCTGTCTGGAAACACCATATATTTT; CDR3aa: CASSPPDMRLSGNTIYF; abundance: once; v_gene: TRBV9; d_gene: .; j_gene: TRBJ1-3
CDR3nt: TGTGCCAGTAGTATCTCGGGACCGCCCCAGCATTTT; CDR3aa: CASSISGPPQHF; abundance: few; v_gene: TRBV19; d_gene: .; j_gene: TRBJ1-5
CDR3nt: TGTGCCAGCACCCTGACAGGGATTGGCTACAATGAGCAGTTCTTC; CDR3aa: CASTLTGIGYNEQFF; abundance: .; v_gene: TRBV2; d_gene: TRBD1; j_gene: TRBJ2-1
CDR3nt: TGCAGCGTCGATGCGGGAGATACGCAGTATTTT; CDR3aa: CSVDAGDTQYF; abundance: .; v_gene: TRBV29-1; d_gene: .; j_gene: TRBJ2-3
CDR3nt: TGTGCCAGCAGTGGAGGACTAGCGGTTCTTGGTGAGCAGTACTTC; CDR3aa: CASSGGLAVLGEQYF; abundance: .; v_gene: TRBV9; d_gene: TRBD2; j_gene: TRBJ2-7
CDR3nt: TGCGCCAGCTCCAAAGGGGACACCCGCACAGATACGCAGTATTTT; CDR3aa: CASSKGDTRTDTQYF; abundance: .; v_gene: TRBV10-1; d_gene: .; j_gene: TRBJ2-3
CDR3nt: TGTGCCAGCAGCCCCTTCGGGGGGGGGACCTACGAGCAGTACTTC; CDR3aa: CASSPFGGGTYEQYF; abundance: .; v_gene: TRBV11-2; d_gene: TRBD2; j_gene: TRBJ2-7
CDR3nt: TGTGCCAGCAGCGTAGTAAACCGGACAGGGGGAGGTTCACCCCTCCACTTT; CDR3aa: CASSVVNRTGGGSPLHF; abundance: .; v_gene: TRBV9; d_gene: TRBD1; j_gene: TRBJ1-6
CDR3nt: TGTGCCGCCGAACCGGGACATAACACCGGGGAGCTGTTTTTT; CDR3aa: CAAEPGHNTGELFF; abundance: .; v_gene: TRBV25-1; d_gene: .; j_gene: TRBJ2-2
CDR3nt: TGTGCCAGCAGCGCCGGGGGAGGACCGCAGTATTTT; CDR3aa: CASSAGGGPQYF; abundance: .; v_gene: TRBV9; d_gene: .; j_gene: TRBJ2-3
CDR3nt: TGTGCCAGCAGCAAACTAGCGGGAGGTTACAATGAGCAGTTCTTC; CDR3aa: CASSKLAGGYNEQFF; abundance: .; v_gene: TRBV5-5; d_gene: TRBD2; j_gene: TRBJ2-1
CDR3nt: TGTGCCAGCAGTTTCACTTGCCGGGCTGGGGCCAACGTCCTGACTTTC; CDR3aa: CASSFTCRAGANVLTF; abundance: .; v_gene: TRBV28; d_gene: .; j_gene: TRBJ2-6
CDR3nt: TGCAGCGTGGACAGGGGGGATGAAAAACTGTTTTTT; CDR3aa: CSVDRGDEKLFF; abundance: few; v_gene: TRBV29-1; d_gene: TRBD1; j_gene: TRBJ1-4
CDR3nt: TGTGCCAGCAGCACCCGGGGGACAGCCTTCTATGGCTACACCTTC; CDR3aa: CASSTRGTAFYGYTF; abundance: few; v_gene: TRBV13; d_gene: TRBD1; j_gene: TRBJ1-2
CDR3nt: TGTGCCAGCAGCCGGGACGGGACAGTAAACACCGGGGAGCTGTTTTTT; CDR3aa: CASSRDGTVNTGELFF; abundance: .; v_gene: TRBV4-2; d_gene: TRBD1; j_gene: TRBJ2-2
CDR3nt: TGCAGCGTTGGTAGGCTAGCGGGACACCCATCGGCTGGCACAGATACGCAGTATTTT; CDR3aa: CSVGRLAGHPSAGTDTQYF; abundance: .; v_gene: TRBV29-1; d_gene: TRBD2; j_gene: TRBJ2-3
CDR3nt: TGTGCCAACAGCGCCCTAGGGACTGAGCAGTTCTTC; CDR3aa: CANSALGTEQFF; abundance: .; v_gene: TRBV9; d_gene: .; j_gene: TRBJ2-1
CDR3nt: TGTGCCAGCAGTTTGGGGACTAGCGGGAAGGGGCAGTACTTC; CDR3aa: CASSLGTSGKGQYF; abundance: once; v_gene: TRBV6-5; d_gene: TRBD2; j_gene: TRBJ2-5
CDR3nt: TGTGCCAGTTCGTACCGGACAGGGGTCAGATACGAGCAGTACTTC; CDR3aa: CASSYRTGVRYEQYF; abundance: .; v_gene: TRBV19; d_gene: TRBD1; j_gene: TRBJ2-7
CDR3nt: TGTGCCAGCAGCTTAGAGGCACAGGCTGGCTACGAGCAGTACTTC; CDR3aa: CASSLEAQAGYEQYF; abundance: .; v_gene: TRBV7-9; d_gene: .; j_gene: TRBJ2-7
CDR3nt: TGCGCCAGCAGCCAAGATTTCGGCGCTTCCTATGGCTACACCTTC; CDR3aa: CASSQDFGASYGYTF; abundance: .; v_gene: TRBV4-3; d_gene: .; j_gene: TRBJ1-2